The sequence of this T cell receptor (beta chain) was determined in a study of response to subunit inactivated influenza vaccine. Study observations and caveats: Each seasonal influenza vaccination recruits few new T cells, the authors suggested.

The CDR3 covers 15 residues. Germline values: CDR1 ENHRY, CDR2 SYGVKD. Trimming cost V 5 bases and J 3 bases; bases outside gene matches: 5. TCRdb reprocessed the RT-PCR reads with MiXCR, giving one entry per CDR3 protein. The profile shows around 520,000 distinct CDR3 sequences, around 25% of them singletons. This clonotype appeared a few times. As yet, its antigen is unknown. The material sequenced was CD4+ T cells sorted from PBMCs, taken approximately 5 days after vaccination. This chain links TRBV10-3 with TRBJ2-3; 10 nucleotides match TRBD1. This receptor was identified in a man over 45 who received an inactivated influenza vaccine. The CDR3 DNA is TGTGCCATCAGTAGACAGGGGGCGTTTACAGATACGCAGTATTTT. It specifies CAISRQGAFTDTQYF.